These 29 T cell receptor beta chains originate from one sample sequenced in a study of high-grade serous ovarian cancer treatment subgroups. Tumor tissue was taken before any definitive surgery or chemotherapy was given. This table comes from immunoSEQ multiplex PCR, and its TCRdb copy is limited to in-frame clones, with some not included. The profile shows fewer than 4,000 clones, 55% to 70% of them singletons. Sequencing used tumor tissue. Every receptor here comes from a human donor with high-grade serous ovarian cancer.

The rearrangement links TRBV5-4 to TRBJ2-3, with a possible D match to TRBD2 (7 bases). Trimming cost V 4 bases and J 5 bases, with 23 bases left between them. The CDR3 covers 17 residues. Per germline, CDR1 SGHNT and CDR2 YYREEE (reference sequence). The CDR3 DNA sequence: TGTGCCAGCAGCAAGCCCGTTGGGGGGGCCTCCGGAGATACGCAGTATTTT. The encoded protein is CASSKPVGGASGDTQYF. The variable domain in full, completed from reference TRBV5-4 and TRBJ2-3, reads ETGVTQSPTHLIKTRGQQVTLRCSSQSGHNTVSWYQQALGQGPQFIFQYYREEENGRGNFPPRFSGLQFPNYSSELNVNALELDDSALYLCASSKPVGGASGDTQYFGPGTRLTVL.

CDR3 nucleotides: TGTGCCAGCAGTTACTCGTACAGAGGTAGCAATCAGCCCCAGCATTTT. Translating it yields CASSYSYRGSNQPQHF. V usage is TRBV6-5 and J usage is TRBJ1-5; D gene uncertain. This CDR3 spans 16 amino acids. Germline V gives CDR1 MNHEY, CDR2 SVGAGI. Between the trimmed V and J ends, which lost 0 bases and 0 bases, there was a span of 9 bases.

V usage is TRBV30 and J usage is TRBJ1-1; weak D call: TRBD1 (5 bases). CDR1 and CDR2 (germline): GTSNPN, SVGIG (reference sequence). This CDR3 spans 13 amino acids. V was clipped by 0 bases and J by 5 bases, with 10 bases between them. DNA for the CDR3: TGTGCCTGGAGTGTAAGCGGGGGAACTGAAGCTTTCTTT. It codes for CAWSVSGGTEAFF.

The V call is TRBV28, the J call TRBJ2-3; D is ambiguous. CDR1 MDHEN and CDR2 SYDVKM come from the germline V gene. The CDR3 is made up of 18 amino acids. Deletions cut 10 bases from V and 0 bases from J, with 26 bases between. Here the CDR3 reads CATPETQKFPFSTDTQYF. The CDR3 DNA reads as TGTGCCACCCCAGAGACACAAAAGTTCCCCTTTAGCACAGATACGCAGTATTTT.

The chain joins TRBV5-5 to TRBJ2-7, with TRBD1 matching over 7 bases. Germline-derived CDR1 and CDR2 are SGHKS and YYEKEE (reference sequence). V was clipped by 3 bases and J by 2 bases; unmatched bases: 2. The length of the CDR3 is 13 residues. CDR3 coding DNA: TGTGCCAGCAGCTGGACAGGAGCCTACGAGCAGTACGTC. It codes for CASSWTGAYEQYV.

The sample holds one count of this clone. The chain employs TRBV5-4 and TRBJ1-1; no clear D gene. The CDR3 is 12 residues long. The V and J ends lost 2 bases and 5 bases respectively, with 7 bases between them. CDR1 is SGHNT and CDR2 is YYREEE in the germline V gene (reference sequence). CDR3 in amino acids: CASSFSGTEAFF. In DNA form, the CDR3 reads TGTGCCAGCAGCTTCTCCGGAACTGAAGCTTTCTTT. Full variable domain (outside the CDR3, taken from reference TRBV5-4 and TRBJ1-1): ETGVTQSPTHLIKTRGQQVTLRCSSQSGHNTVSWYQQALGQGPQFIFQYYREEENGRGNFPPRFSGLQFPNYSSELNVNALELDDSALYLCASSFSGTEAFFGQGTRLTVV.

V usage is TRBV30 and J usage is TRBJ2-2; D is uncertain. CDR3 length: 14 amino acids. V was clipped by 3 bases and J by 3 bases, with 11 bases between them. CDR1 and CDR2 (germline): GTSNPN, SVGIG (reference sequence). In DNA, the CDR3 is TGTGCCTGGAGACGGCTACTTGACACCGGGGAGCTGTTTTTT. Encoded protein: CAWRRLLDTGELFF.

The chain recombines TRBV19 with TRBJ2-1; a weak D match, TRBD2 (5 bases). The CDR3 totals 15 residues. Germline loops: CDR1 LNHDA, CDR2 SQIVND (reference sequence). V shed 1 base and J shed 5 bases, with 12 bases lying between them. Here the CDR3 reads CASSIGVLEHNEQFF. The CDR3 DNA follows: TGTGCCAGTAGTATAGGCGTACTAGAACACAATGAGCAGTTCTTC.

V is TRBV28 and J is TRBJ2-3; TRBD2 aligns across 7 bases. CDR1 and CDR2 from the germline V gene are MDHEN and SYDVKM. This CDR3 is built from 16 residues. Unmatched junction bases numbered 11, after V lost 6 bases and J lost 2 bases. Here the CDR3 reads CASSGLGRVPTDTQYF. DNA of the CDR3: TGTGCCAGCAGCGGGCTGGGGAGGGTTCCCACAGATACGCAGTATTTT.

In DNA, the CDR3 is TGTGCCAGCAGCTATGGGGGACAGTCCTACAATGAGCAGTTCTTC. It specifies CASSYGGQSYNEQFF. This chain connects TRBV5-4 to TRBJ2-1, with 7 bases aligning to TRBD1. Germline V gene sequence: CDR1 SGHNT, CDR2 YYREEE (reference sequence). CDR3 length: 15 amino acids. The V segment lost 3 bases and the J segment 1 base; nucleotides outside the gene matches: 4.

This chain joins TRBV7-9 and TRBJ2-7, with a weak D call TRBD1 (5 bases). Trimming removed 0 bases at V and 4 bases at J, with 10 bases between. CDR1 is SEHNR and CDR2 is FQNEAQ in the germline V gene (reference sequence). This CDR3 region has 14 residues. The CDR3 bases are TGTGCCAGCAGCTTAGCGGGGCAGGGTTACGAGCAGTACTTC. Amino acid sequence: CASSLAGQGYEQYF.

For the CDR3, the DNA is TGTGCCAGCAGAACAGGGACAGGACGCTCACCCCTCCACTTT. This encodes CASRTGTGRSPLHF. The chain joins TRBV2 to TRBJ1-6; 8 bases agree with TRBD1. Unmatched junction bases numbered 8, after V lost 6 bases and J lost 10 bases. There are 14 residues in the CDR3. Per the germline V gene, CDR1 is SNHLY and CDR2 is FYNNEI.

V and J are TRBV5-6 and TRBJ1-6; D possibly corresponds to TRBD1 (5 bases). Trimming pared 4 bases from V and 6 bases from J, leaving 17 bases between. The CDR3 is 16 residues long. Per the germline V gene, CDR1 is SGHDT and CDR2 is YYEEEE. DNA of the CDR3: TGTGCCAGCAGCAGAACCGGGGAACAGGCTAATTCACCCCTCCACTTT. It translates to CASSRTGEQANSPLHF.

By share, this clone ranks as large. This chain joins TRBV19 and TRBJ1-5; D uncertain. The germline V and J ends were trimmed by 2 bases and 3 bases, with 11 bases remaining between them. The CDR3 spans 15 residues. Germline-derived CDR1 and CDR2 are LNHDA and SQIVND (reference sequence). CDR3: CASSIWYRHNQPQHF. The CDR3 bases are TGTGCCAGTAGTATATGGTATAGACACAATCAGCCCCAGCATTTT.

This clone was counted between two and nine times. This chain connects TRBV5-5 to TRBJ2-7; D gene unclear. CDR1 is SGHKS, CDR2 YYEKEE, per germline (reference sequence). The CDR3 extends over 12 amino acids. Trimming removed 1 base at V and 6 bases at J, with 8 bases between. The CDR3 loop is CASSLLAAEQYV. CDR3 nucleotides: TGTGCCAGCAGCTTGTTGGCGGCCGAGCAGTACGTC.

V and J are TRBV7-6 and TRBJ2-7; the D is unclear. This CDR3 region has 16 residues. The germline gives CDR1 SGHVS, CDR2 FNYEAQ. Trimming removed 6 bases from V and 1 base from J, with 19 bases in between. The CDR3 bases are TGTGCCAGCAGTCTTACGACCTTCTTTCGTTCCTACGAGCAGTACTTC. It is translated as CASSLTTFFRSYEQYF.

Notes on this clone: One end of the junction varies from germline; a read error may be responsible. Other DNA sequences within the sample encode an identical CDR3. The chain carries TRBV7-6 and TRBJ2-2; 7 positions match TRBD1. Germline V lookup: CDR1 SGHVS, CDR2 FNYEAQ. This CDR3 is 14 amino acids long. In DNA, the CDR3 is TGCGCCAGCAGCCCGGACAGGCCTGGCGGGGAGCTGTTTTTT. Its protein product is CASSPDRPGGELFF.

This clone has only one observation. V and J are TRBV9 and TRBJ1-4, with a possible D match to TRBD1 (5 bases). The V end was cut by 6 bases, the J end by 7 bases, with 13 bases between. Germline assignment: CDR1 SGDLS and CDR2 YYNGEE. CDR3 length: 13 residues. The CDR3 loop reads CASNGADGEKLFF. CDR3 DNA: TGTGCCAGCAACGGGGCTGATGGTGAAAAACTGTTTTTT.

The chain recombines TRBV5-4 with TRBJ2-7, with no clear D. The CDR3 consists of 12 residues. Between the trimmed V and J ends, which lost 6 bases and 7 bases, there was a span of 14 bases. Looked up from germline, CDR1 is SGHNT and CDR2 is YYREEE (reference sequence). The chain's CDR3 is CASTVLLTEQYV. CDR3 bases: TGTGCCAGCACCGTACTCCTCACAGAGCAGTACGTC.

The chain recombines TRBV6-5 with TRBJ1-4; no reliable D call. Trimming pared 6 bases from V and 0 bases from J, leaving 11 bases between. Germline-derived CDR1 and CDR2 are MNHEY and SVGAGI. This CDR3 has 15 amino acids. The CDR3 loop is CASRWTSATNEKLFF. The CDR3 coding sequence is TGTGCCAGCAGGTGGACTTCCGCAACTAATGAAAAACTGTTTTTT.

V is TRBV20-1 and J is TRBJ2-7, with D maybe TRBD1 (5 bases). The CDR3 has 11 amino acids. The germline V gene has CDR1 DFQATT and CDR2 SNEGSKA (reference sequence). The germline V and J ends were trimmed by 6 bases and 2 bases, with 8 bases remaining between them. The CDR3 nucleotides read TGCAGTGCCCTGACAGCCTACGAGCAGTACTTC. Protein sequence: CSALTAYEQYF.

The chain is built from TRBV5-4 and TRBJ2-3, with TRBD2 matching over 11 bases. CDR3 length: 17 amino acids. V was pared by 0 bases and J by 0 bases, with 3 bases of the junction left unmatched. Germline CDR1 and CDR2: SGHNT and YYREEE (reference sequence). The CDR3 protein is CASSLGLAGGSTDTQYF. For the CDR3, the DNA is TGTGCCAGCAGCTTGGGGCTAGCGGGGGGTAGCACAGATACGCAGTATTTT.

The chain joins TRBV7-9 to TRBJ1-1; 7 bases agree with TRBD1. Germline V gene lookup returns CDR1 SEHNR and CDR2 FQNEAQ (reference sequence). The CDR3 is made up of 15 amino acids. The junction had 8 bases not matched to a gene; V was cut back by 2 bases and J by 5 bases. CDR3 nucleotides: TGTGCCAGCAGCTTATGGACAGGCCTGGGGACTGAAGCTTTCTTT. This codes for CASSLWTGLGTEAFF.

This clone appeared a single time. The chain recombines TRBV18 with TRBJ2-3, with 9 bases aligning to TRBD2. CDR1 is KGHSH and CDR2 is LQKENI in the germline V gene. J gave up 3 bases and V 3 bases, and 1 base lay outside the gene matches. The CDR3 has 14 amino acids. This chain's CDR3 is CASSPREGTDTQYF. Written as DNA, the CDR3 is TGTGCCAGCTCACCGCGGGAGGGAACAGATACGCAGTATTTT.

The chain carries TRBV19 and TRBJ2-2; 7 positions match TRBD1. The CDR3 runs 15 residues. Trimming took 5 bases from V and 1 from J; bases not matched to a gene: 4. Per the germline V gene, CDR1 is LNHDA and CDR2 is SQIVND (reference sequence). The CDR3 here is CASSFDRENTGELFF. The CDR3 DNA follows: TGTGCCAGTAGTTTCGACAGGGAGAACACCGGGGAGCTGTTTTTT.

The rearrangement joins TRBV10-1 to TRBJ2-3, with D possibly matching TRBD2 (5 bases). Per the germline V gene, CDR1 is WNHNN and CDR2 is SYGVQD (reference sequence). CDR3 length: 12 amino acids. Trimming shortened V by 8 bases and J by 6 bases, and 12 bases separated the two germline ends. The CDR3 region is CASGGSGDTQYF. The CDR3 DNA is TGCGCCAGCGGAGGATCGGGGGATACGCAGTATTTT.

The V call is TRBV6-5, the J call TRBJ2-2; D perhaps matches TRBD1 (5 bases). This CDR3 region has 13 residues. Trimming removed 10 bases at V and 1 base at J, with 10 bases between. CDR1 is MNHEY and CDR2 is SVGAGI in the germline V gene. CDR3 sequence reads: CAISDRNTGELFF. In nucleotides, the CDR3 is TGTGCCATCTCAGACAGGAACACCGGGGAGCTGTTTTTT.

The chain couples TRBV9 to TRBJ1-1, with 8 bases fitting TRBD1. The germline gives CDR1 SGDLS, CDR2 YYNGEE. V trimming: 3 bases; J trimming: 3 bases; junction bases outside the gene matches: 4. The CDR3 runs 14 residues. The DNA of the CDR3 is TGTGCCAGCAGCGAGACAGGGGAGGACACTGAAGCTTTCTTT. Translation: CASSETGEDTEAFF.

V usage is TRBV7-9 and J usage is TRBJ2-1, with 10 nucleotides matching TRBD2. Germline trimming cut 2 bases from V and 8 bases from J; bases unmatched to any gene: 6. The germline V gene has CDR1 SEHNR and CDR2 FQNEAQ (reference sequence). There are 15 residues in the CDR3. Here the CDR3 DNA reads TGTGCCAGCAGCTTAAGTAGCGGGGGGAGGGATGAGCAGTTCTTC. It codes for CASSLSSGGRDEQFF. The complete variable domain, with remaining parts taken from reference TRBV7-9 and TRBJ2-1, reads DTGVSQNPRHKITKRGQNVTFRCDPISEHNRLYWYRQTLGQGPEFLTYFQNEAQLEKSRLLSDRFSAERPKGSFSTLEIQRTEQGDSAMYLCASSLSSGGRDEQFFGPGTRLTVL.